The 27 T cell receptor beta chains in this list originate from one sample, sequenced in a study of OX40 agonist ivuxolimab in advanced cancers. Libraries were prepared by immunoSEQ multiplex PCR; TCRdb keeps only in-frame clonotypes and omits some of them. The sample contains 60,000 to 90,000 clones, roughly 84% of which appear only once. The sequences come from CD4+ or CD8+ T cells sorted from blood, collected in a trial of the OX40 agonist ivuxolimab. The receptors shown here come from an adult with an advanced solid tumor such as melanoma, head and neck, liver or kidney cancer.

In DNA form, the CDR3 reads TGTGCCAGCAGGGAATCGGGACAGGGATGGACGGCTTTCTTT. It is translated as CASRESGQGWTAFF. The chain employs TRBV7-9 and TRBJ1-1, with 9 bases aligning to TRBD1. The V gene's germline CDR1 is SEHNR and CDR2 FQNEAQ (reference sequence). With V trimmed by 6 bases and J by 11 bases, 13 bases remained unmatched. The CDR3 is 14 amino acids.

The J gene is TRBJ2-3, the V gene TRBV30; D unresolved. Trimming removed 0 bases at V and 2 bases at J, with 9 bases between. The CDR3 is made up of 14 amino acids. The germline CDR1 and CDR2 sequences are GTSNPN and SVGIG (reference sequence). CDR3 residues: CAWSVPGYTDTQYF. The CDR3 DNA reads TGTGCCTGGAGTGTACCCGGGTACACAGATACGCAGTATTTT. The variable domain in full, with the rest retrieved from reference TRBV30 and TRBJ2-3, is SQTIHQWPATLVQPVGSPLSLECTVEGTSNPNLYWYRQAAGRGLQLLFYSVGIGQISSEVPQNLSASRPQDRQFILSSKKLLLSDSGFYLCAWSVPGYTDTQYFGPGTRLTVL.

The CDR3 protein is CASSLGDLLNQPQHF. CDR3 sequence (DNA): TGCGCCAGCAGCTTGGGGGATTTACTAAATCAGCCCCAGCATTTT. The chain employs TRBV5-1 and TRBJ1-5, with D unresolved. V was cut by 0 bases and J by 4 bases, with 11 bases left in between. Germline CDR1 is SGHRS and CDR2 is YFSETQ. The CDR3 extends over 15 amino acids.

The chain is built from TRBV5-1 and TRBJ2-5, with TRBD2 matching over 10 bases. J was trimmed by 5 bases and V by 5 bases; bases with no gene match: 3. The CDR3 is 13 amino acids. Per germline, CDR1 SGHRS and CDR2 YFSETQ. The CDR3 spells CASRPTSGETQYF. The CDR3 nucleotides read TGCGCCAGCAGACCGACTAGCGGGGAGACCCAGTACTTC.

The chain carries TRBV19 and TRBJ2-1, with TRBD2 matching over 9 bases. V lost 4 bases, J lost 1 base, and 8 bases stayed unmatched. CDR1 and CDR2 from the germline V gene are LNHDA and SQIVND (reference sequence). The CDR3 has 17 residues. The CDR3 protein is CASSRETSGMSYNEQFF. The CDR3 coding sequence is TGTGCCAGTAGTAGGGAGACTAGCGGAATGTCCTACAATGAGCAGTTCTTC. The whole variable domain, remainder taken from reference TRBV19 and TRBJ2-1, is DGGITQSPKYLFRKEGQNVTLSCEQNLNHDAMYWYRQDPGQGLRLIYYSQIVNDFQKGDIAEGYSVSREKKESFPLTVTSAQKNPTAFYLCASSRETSGMSYNEQFFGPGTRLTVL.

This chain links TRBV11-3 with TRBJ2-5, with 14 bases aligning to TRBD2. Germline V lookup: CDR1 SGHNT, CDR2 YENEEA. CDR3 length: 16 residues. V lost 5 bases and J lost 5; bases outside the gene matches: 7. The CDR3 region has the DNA TGTGCCAGCAGCCTAGGGACTAGCGGGAGATCGGAGACCCAGTACTTC. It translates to CASSLGTSGRSETQYF. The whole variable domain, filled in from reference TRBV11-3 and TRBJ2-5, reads EAGVVQSPRYKIIEKKQPVAFWCNPISGHNTLYWYLQNLGQGPELLIRYENEEAVDDSQLPKDRFSAERLKGVDSTLKIQPAELGDSAVYLCASSLGTSGRSETQYFGPGTRLLVL.

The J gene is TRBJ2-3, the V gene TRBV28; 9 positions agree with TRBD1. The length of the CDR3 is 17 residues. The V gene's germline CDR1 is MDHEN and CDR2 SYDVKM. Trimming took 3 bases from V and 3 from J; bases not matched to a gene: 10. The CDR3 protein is CASSLPTGGFWTDTQYF. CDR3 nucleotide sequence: TGTGCCAGCAGTTTGCCGACAGGGGGTTTTTGGACAGATACGCAGTATTTT.

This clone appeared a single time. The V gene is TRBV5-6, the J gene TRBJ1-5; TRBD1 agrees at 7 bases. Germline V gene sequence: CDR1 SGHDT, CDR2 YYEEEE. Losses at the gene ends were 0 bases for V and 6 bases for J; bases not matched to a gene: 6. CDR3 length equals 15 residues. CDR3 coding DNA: TGTGCCAGCAGCTTGGCCGGTCAGGGGGGTCAGCCCCAGCATTTT. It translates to CASSLAGQGGQPQHF.

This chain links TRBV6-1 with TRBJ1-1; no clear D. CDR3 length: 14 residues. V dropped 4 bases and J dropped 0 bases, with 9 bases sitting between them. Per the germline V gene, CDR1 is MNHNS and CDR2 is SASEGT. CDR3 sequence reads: CASSASFMNTEAFF. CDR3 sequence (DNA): TGTGCCAGCAGTGCTTCCTTCATGAACACTGAAGCTTTCTTT.

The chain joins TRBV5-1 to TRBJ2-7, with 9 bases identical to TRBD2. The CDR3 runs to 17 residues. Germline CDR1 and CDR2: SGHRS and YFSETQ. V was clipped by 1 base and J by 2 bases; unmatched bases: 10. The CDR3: CASSLRAGGNLAYEQYF. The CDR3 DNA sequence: TGCGCCAGCAGCTTGAGGGCGGGGGGGAACCTTGCCTACGAGCAGTACTTC.

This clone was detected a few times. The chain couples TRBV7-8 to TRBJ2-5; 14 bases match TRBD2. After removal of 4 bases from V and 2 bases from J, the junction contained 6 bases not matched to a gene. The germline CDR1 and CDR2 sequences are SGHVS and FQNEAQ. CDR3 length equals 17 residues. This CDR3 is CASSSGLAGGGQETQYF. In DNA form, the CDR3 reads TGTGCCAGCAGCTCCGGACTAGCGGGAGGAGGGCAAGAGACCCAGTACTTC.

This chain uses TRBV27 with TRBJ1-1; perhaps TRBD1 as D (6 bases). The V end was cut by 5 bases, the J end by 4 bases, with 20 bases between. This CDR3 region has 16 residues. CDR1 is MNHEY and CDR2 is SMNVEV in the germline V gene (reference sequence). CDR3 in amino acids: CASSPSGGGQVTEAFF. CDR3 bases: TGTGCCAGCAGTCCCTCCGGTGGGGGGCAGGTCACTGAAGCTTTCTTT.

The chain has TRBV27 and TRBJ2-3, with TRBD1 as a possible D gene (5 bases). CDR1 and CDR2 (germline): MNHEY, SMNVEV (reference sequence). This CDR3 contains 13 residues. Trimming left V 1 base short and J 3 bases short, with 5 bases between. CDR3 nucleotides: TGTGCCAGCAGTTTATACAGGACAGATACGCAGTATTTT. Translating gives CASSLYRTDTQYF.

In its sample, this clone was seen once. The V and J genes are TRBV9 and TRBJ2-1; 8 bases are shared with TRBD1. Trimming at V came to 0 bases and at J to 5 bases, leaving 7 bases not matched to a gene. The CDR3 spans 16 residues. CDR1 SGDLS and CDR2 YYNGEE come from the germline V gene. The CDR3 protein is CASSVDPRGPDNEQFF. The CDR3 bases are TGTGCCAGCAGCGTAGACCCCAGGGGGCCCGACAATGAGCAGTTCTTC.

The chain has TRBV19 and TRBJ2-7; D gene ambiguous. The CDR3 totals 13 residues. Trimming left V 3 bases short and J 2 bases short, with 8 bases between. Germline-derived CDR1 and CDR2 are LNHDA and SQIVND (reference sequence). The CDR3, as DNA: TGTGCCAGTAGTATGGGCACCCCCTACGAGCAGTACTTC. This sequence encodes CASSMGTPYEQYF. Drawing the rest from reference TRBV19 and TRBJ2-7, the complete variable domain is DGGITQSPKYLFRKEGQNVTLSCEQNLNHDAMYWYRQDPGQGLRLIYYSQIVNDFQKGDIAEGYSVSREKKESFPLTVTSAQKNPTAFYLCASSMGTPYEQYFGPGTRLTVT.

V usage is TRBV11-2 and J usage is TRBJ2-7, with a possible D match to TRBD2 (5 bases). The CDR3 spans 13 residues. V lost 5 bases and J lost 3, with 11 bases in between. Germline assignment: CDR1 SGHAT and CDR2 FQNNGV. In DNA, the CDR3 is TGTGCCAGCAGCCCCGCCGGGGTCTACGAGCAGTACTTC. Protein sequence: CASSPAGVYEQYF.

The CDR3, as DNA: TGTGCCAGCAGCCCAGGACGCTCTTCCTATGGCTACACCTTC. Its protein product is CASSPGRSSYGYTF. V usage is TRBV13 and J usage is TRBJ1-2; D remains unclear. From germline, CDR1 is PRHDT and CDR2 FYEKMQ (reference sequence). V lost 5 bases to trimming and J lost 4 bases, with 14 bases between them. CDR3 length: 14 amino acids. The whole variable domain, filled in from reference TRBV13 and TRBJ1-2, reads AAGVIQSPRHLIKEKRETATLKCYPIPRHDTVYWYQQGPGQDPQFLISFYEKMQSDKGSIPDRFSAQQFSDYHSELNMSSLELGDSALYFCASSPGRSSYGYTFGSGTRLTVV.

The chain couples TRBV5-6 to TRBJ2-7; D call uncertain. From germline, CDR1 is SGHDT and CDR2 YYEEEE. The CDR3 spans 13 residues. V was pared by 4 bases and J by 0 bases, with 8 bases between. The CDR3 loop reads CASSPGISYEQYF. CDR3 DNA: TGTGCCAGCAGCCCTGGTATCTCCTACGAGCAGTACTTC.

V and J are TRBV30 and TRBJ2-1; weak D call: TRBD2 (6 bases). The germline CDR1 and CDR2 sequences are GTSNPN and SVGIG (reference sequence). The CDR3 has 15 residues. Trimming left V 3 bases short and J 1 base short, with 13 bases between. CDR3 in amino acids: CAWRLRGASYNEQFF. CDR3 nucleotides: TGTGCCTGGAGGTTGCGGGGCGCATCCTACAATGAGCAGTTCTTC. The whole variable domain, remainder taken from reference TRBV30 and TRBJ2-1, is SQTIHQWPATLVQPVGSPLSLECTVEGTSNPNLYWYRQAAGRGLQLLFYSVGIGQISSEVPQNLSASRPQDRQFILSSKKLLLSDSGFYLCAWRLRGASYNEQFFGPGTRLTVL.

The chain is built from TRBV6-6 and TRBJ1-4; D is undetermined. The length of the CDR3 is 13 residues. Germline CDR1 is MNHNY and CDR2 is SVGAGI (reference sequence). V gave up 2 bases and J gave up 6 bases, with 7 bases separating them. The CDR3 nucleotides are TGTGCCAGCAGTTACGGGCAGGATGAAAAACTGTTTTTT. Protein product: CASSYGQDEKLFF.

The DNA for the CDR3 is TGTGCCAGCAGCCGTTACCCGGGGGTTGATGGCTACACCTTC. This sequence encodes CASSRYPGVDGYTF. The chain carries TRBV13 and TRBJ1-2, with D maybe TRBD1 (5 bases). CDR3 length: 14 amino acids. The V and J ends lost 5 bases and 6 bases respectively, with 16 bases between them. Germline V gene sequence: CDR1 PRHDT, CDR2 FYEKMQ (reference sequence).

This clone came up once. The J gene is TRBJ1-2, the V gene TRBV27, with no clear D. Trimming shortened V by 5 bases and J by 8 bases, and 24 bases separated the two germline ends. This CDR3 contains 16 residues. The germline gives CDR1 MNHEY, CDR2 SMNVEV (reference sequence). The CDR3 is CASSLRSWHIGKGYTF. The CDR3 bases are TGTGCCAGCAGTCTACGATCTTGGCATATTGGCAAGGGCTACACCTTC.

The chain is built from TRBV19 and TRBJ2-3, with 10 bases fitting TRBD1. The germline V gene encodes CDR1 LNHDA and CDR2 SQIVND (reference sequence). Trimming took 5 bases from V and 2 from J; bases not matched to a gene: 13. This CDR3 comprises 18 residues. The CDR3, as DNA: TGTGCCAGTAGTTTAGGGACAGGGGAGGGGAGTTCCACAGATACGCAGTATTTT. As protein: CASSLGTGEGSSTDTQYF. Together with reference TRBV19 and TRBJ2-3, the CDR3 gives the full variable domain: DGGITQSPKYLFRKEGQNVTLSCEQNLNHDAMYWYRQDPGQGLRLIYYSQIVNDFQKGDIAEGYSVSREKKESFPLTVTSAQKNPTAFYLCASSLGTGEGSSTDTQYFGPGTRLTVL.

CDR3 sequence: CASSPGGARQPQHF. The CDR3 DNA sequence: TGTGCCAGCTCACCGGGGGGGGCTCGGCAGCCCCAGCATTTT. The V and J genes are TRBV18 and TRBJ1-5; D may be TRBD1 (6 bases). Germline values: CDR1 KGHSH, CDR2 LQKENI. V was trimmed by 3 bases and J by 7 bases, leaving 13 bases between them. The length of the CDR3 is 14 residues.

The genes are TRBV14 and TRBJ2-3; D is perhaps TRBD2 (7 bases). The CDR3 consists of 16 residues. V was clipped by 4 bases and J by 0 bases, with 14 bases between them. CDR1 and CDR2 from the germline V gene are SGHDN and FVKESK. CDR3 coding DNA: TGTGCCAGCAGCCGGGGAGGGGGAATGAGCACAGATACGCAGTATTTT. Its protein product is CASSRGGGMSTDTQYF.

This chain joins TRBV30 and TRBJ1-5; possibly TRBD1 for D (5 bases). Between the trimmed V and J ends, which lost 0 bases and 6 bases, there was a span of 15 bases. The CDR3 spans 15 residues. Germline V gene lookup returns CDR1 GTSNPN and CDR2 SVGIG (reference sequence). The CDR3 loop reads CAWSVWGRVGQPQHF. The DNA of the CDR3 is TGTGCCTGGAGTGTATGGGGCAGGGTGGGTCAGCCCCAGCATTTT.

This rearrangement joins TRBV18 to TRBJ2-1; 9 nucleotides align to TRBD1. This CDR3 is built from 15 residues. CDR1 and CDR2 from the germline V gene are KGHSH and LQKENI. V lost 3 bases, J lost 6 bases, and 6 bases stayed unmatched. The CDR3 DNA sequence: TGTGCCAGCTCACCGAAAGACAGGGGGGGCAATGAGCAGTTCTTC. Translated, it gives CASSPKDRGGNEQFF.